This T cell receptor (beta chain) emerged from a study of patients and donors after allogeneic stem cell transplantation. TCRdb reanalysed the RT-PCR reads using MiXCR and keeps one entry per CDR3 protein. Among 110,000 or so distinct CDR3 sequences, approximately 40% were seen once, and the ten largest hold 27%. This TCR came from a human donor who was either an allogeneic HSCT recipient or a stem cell or donor lymphocyte infusion donor (not recorded which). It is not recorded whose cells these are; they may come from a transplant donor. Sequenced: blood, either unsorted or a sorted T cell fraction (not recorded which).

This CDR3 is CASSLGHLYEQYF. CDR3 bases: TGTGCCAGCAGCTTGGGACACCTCTACGAGCAGTACTTC. This chain links TRBV14 with TRBJ2-7; TRBD1 is a possible D gene (6 bases). The CDR3 spans 13 residues. The V gene's germline CDR1 is SGHDN and CDR2 FVKESK. Trimming removed 5 bases from V and 3 bases from J, with 11 bases in between.